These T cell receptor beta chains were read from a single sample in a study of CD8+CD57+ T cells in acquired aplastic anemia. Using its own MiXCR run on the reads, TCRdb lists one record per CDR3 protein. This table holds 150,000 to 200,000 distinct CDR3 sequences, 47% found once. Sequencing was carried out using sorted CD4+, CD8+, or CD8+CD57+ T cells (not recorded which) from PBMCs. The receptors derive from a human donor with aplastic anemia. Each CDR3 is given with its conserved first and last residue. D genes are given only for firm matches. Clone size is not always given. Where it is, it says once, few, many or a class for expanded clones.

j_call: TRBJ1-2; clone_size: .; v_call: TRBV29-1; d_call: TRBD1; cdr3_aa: CSVPGLGGTGRSYGYTF; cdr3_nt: TGCAGCGTCCCCGGACTTGGCGGGACAGGGAGATCCTATGGCTACACCTTC
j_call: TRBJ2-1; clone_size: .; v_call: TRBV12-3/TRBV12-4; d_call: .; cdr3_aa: CASCGTYDGQFF; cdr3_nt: TGTGCCAGCTGTGGAACATACGATGGGCAGTTCTTC
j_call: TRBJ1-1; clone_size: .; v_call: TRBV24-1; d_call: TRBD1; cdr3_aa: CATSDTGTDTEAFF; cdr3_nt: TGTGCCACCAGTGACACCGGGACAGATACTGAAGCTTTCTTT
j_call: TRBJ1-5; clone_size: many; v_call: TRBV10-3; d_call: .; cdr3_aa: CAISESPSAGQHSNQPQHF; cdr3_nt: TGTGCCATCAGTGAGTCCCCCTCAGCGGGACAACATAGCAATCAGCCCCAGCATTTT
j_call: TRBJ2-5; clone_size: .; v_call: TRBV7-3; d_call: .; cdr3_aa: CASSLRSGADTQYF; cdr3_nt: TGTGCCAGCAGCTTAAGGTCAGGGGCAGATACGCAGTACTTC
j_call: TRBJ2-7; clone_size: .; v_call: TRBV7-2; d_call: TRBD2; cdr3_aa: CASNPSGRAYEQYF; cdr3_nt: TGTGCCAGCAACCCAAGCGGGAGGGCCTACGAGCAGTACTTC
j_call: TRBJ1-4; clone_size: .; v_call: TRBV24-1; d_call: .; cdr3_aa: CATQAQATNEKLFF; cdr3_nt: TGTGCCACCCAAGCACAGGCAACTAATGAAAAACTGTTTTTT
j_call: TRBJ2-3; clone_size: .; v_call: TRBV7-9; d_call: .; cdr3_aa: CASSVTGDTQYF; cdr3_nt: TGTGCCAGCAGCGTCACAGGAGATACGCAGTATTTT
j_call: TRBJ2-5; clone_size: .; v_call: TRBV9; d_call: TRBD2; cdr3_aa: CASSGGLVQETQYF; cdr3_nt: TGTGCCAGCAGCGGTGGACTAGTTCAAGAGACCCAGTACTTC
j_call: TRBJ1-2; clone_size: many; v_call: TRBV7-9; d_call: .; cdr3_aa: CASSFGDGYTF; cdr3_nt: TGTGCCAGCAGCTTCGGGGATGGCTACACCTTC
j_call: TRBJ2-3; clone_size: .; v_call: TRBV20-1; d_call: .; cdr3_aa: CSVEGEDTQYF; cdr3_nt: TGCAGTGTCGAGGGAGAGGATACGCAGTATTTT
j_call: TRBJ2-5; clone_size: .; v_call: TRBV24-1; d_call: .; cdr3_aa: CATSDARGQETQYF; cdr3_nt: TGTGCCACCAGTGACGCCCGGGGGCAAGAGACCCAGTACTTC
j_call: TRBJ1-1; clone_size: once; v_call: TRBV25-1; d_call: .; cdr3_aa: CASMTRVSDTEAFF; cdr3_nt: TGTGCCAGCATGACGAGGGTATCGGACACTGAAGCTTTCTTT
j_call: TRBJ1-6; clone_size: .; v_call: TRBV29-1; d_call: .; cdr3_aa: CGVQVGGDLPLHF; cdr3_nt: TGCGGCGTTCAAGTGGGGGGCGATTTACCCCTCCACTTT
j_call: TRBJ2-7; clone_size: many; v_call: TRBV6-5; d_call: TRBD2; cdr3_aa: CASSYSSPGGGNYEQYF; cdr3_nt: TGTGCCAGCAGTTACTCGTCCCCAGGCGGGGGAAATTACGAGCAGTACTTC
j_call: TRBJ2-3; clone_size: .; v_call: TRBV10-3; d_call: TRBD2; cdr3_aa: CAISESPSGGPGTQYF; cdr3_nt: TGTGCCATCAGTGAGTCGCCTAGCGGGGGACCGGGTACGCAGTATTTT
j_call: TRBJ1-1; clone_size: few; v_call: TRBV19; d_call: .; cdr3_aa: CASSTLPTARGNTEAFF; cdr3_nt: TGTGCCAGTAGTACCCTTCCGACAGCCCGAGGGAACACTGAAGCTTTCTTT
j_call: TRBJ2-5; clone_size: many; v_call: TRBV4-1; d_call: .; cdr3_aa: CASSQESGGRETQYF; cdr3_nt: TGCGCCAGCAGCCAAGAATCCGGGGGTCGGGAGACCCAGTACTTC
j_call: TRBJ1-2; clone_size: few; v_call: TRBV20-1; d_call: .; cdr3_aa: CSASIPGLPGYTF; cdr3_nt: TGCAGTGCTAGTATACCGGGACTCCCAGGCTACACCTTC
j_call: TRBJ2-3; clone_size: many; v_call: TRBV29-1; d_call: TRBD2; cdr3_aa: CSVGIAGASTDTQYF; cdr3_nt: TGCAGCGTTGGGATAGCGGGGGCTAGCACAGATACGCAGTATTTT
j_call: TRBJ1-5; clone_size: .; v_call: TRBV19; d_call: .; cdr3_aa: CASSSYNQPQHF; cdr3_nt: TGTGCCAGTAGCAGTTACAATCAGCCCCAGCATTTT
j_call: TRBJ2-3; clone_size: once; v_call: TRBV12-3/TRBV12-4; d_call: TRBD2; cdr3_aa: CASSFGLGTSGSTQYF; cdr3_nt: TGTGCCAGCAGTTTTGGTTTGGGGACTAGCGGGAGTACGCAGTATTTT
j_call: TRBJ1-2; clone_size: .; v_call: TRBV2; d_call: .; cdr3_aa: CAGSDGVYGYTF; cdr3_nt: TGTGCCGGTTCGGACGGTGTCTATGGCTACACCTTC
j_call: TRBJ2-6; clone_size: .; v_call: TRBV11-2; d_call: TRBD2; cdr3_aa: CASSLRRGGTGANVLTF; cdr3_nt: TGTGCCAGCAGCTTAAGGCGGGGGGGCACTGGGGCCAACGTCCTGACTTTC
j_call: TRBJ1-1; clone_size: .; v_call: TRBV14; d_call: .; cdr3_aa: CVSSQDLQHTEAFF; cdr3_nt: TGTGTCAGCAGCCAAGATCTACAGCACACTGAAGCTTTCTTC
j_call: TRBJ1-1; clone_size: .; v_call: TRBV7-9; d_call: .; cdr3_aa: CASSFGHGAFF; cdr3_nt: TGTGCCAGCAGCTTTGGGCACGGAGCTTTCTTT
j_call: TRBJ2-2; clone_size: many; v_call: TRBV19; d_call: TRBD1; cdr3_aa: CASSIPPGQGAGELFF; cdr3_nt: TGTGCCAGTAGTATTCCCCCGGGACAGGGGGCCGGGGAGCTGTTTTTT
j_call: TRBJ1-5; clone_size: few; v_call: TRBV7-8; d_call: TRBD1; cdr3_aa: CASSSGTAQPQHF; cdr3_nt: TGTGCCAGCAGCTCCGGGACAGCTCAGCCCCAGCATTTT
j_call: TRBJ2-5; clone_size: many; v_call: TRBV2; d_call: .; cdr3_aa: CASSEYRAPRTQYF; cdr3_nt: TGTGCCAGCAGTGAATACCGGGCCCCGAGGACCCAGTACTTC